This passage covers 18 T cell receptor beta chains from one sample sequenced in a study of blood T cell repertoires in COVID-19. TCRdb's table, derived via immunoSEQ multiplex PCR, lists solely in-frame clones and lacks some. The sample has around 180,000 clones, approximately 90% seen once. The specimen was peripheral blood. All receptors come from a human donor in a cohort sampled during active COVID-19.

In its sample, this clone was seen once. The chain couples TRBV3-1 (or the pseudogene TRBV3-2) to TRBJ2-4; tentative D call: TRBD1 (6 bases). The germline V gene encodes CDR1 LGHDT and CDR2 YNNKEL (reference sequence). V lost 5 bases, J lost 4 bases, and 15 bases lay in between. The CDR3 spans 15 residues. As DNA, the CDR3 is TGTGCCAGCAGCGGGGCCGGGACACAAAAAAACATTCAGTACTTC. Protein: CASSGAGTQKNIQYF.

The chain has TRBV6-2 or TRBV6-3 and TRBJ2-2; unclear D gene. This CDR3 region has 14 residues. CDR1 and CDR2 (germline): MNHEY, SVGEGT. V gave up 0 bases and J gave up 7 bases, with 9 bases separating them. CDR3 in DNA: TGTGCCAGCAGTTACTCGTTTAGTATCGGGGAGCTGTTTTTT. Residues: CASSYSFSIGELFF.

This clone showed up just a few times. The chain recombines TRBV10-3 with TRBJ2-7, with D possibly being TRBD2 (7 bases). CDR3 length: 14 amino acids. V was trimmed by 10 bases and J by 0 bases, leaving 16 bases between them. Germline lookup yields CDR1 ENHRY and CDR2 SYGVKD. CDR3 in DNA: TGTGCCACCCAGACGGGGGGCGTCTCCTACGAGCAGTACTTC. This codes for CATQTGGVSYEQYF.

The chain joins TRBV7-2 to TRBJ2-1; D gene uncertain. CDR1 is SGHTA and CDR2 is FQGNSA in the germline V gene. V gave up 4 bases and J gave up 6 bases, with 19 bases separating them. There are 16 residues in the CDR3. In DNA form, the CDR3 reads TGTGCCAGCAGCTCCAAATCAGGCCCGGCTCTCAATGAGCAGTTCTTC. Its protein product is CASSSKSGPALNEQFF. The full variable domain, rest sourced from reference TRBV7-2 and TRBJ2-1, is GAGVSQSPSNKVTEKGKDVELRCDPISGHTALYWYRQSLGQGLEFLIYFQGNSAPDKSGLPSDRFSAERTGGSVSTLTIQRTQQEDSAVYLCASSSKSGPALNEQFFGPGTRLTVL.

This clone showed up just once. This sequence joins TRBV4-2 and TRBJ1-6, with 7 bases lining up with TRBD1. The CDR3 spans 14 residues. Trimming at V came to 6 bases and at J to 5 bases, leaving 4 bases not matched to a gene. The germline V gene has CDR1 LGHNA and CDR2 YNFKEQ. CDR3 sequence (DNA): TGTGCCAGCAGTCAGGGACAGAATAATTCACCCCTCCACTTT. Translation: CASSQGQNNSPLHF.

This chain links TRBV7-9 with TRBJ2-1; the D gene is possibly TRBD1 (6 bases). V was cut by 5 bases and J by 5 bases, with 25 bases left in between. Germline V lookup: CDR1 SEHNR, CDR2 FQNEAQ (reference sequence). This CDR3 is built from 18 residues. The CDR3 loop is CASSPPRQDSPRNNEQFF. DNA of the CDR3: TGTGCCAGCAGCCCGCCCCGACAGGATTCTCCTAGGAACAATGAGCAGTTCTTC.

V usage is TRBV10-3 and J usage is TRBJ2-3, with 9 bases that match TRBD2. Germline trimming cut 3 bases from V and 9 bases from J; bases unmatched to any gene: 7. Germline CDR1 ENHRY, CDR2 SYGVKD. The CDR3 runs 14 residues. DNA for the CDR3: TGTGCCATCAGTGAAGGGGGACTAGCAGGGACGCAGTATTTT. Translating gives CAISEGGLAGTQYF.

The chain carries TRBV7-2 and TRBJ2-5, with D tentatively TRBD2 (6 bases). The CDR3 consists of 14 residues. Per germline, CDR1 SGHTA and CDR2 FQGNSA. Trimming took 1 base from V and 5 from J, leaving 11 bases between them. Written as DNA, the CDR3 is TGTGCCAGCAGCTTAGATGGGGGGAGGGAGACCCAGTACTTC. Translating it yields CASSLDGGRETQYF.

Concerning this clone: At one end the junction does not follow the germline gene, possibly because of a read error. This chain links TRBV4-3 with TRBJ2-2; 7 bases line up with TRBD1. CDR3 length equals 18 residues. Germline CDR1 is LGHNA and CDR2 is YSLEER. The CDR3 loop reads CAGSQDPQGSTNTGELFF. The CDR3 coding sequence is TGCGCCGGCAGCCAAGATCCACAGGGGTCCACCAACACCGGGGAGCTGTTTTTT.

This chain joins TRBV27 and TRBJ2-7; perhaps TRBD2 as D (6 bases). CDR1 is MNHEY, CDR2 SMNVEV, per germline (reference sequence). The CDR3 spans 16 residues. V lost 11 bases and J 0 bases, leaving 23 bases between the germline ends. In DNA, the CDR3 is TGTGCCGCCTCACCGGGTCGGGAGAAGCGCTCCTACGAGCAGTACTTC. Translation gives CAASPGREKRSYEQYF.

The chain has TRBV19 and TRBJ2-1; TRBD1 agrees at 8 bases. In germline, CDR1 is LNHDA, CDR2 SQIVND (reference sequence). This CDR3 is built from 15 residues. V shed 8 bases, J shed 7 bases, and the junction held 13 bases outside the gene matches. CDR3 in amino acids: CASQNWGQGANEQFF. CDR3 bases: TGTGCCAGTCAAAATTGGGGGCAGGGGGCGAATGAGCAGTTCTTC.

This sequence joins TRBV18 and TRBJ2-5; 9 bases are a match to TRBD1. Germline V gives CDR1 KGHSH, CDR2 LQKENI. This CDR3 spans 16 amino acids. V lost 3 bases, J lost 9 bases, and 14 bases stayed unmatched. In DNA, the CDR3 is TGTGCCAGCTCACCCGGGACAGGGAACACTTTTGGGGCCCAGTACTTC. Protein: CASSPGTGNTFGAQYF.

The gene calls are TRBV28 and TRBJ1-5; TRBD1 might be the D (5 bases). This CDR3 comprises 15 residues. V was pared by 5 bases and J by 6 bases, with 17 bases between. Germline values: CDR1 MDHEN, CDR2 SYDVKM. Written as DNA, the CDR3 is TGTGCCAGCAGTACCCCCACAAGTACAGGTCAGCCCCAGCATTTT. This translates into CASSTPTSTGQPQHF.

The genes are TRBV5-1 and TRBJ2-3; TRBD2 is a possible D gene (6 bases). V was trimmed by 2 bases and J by 2 bases, leaving 9 bases between them. The CDR3 consists of 14 residues. Per germline, CDR1 SGHRS and CDR2 YFSETQ. The CDR3 reads CASSFAGFTDTQYF. In DNA form, the CDR3 reads TGCGCCAGCAGCTTTGCGGGGTTCACAGATACGCAGTATTTT.

DNA for the CDR3: TGTGCCAGCAGCAAAGGGACTAGCGGGGGGTCCTACAATGAGCAGTTCTTC. The encoded protein is CASSKGTSGGSYNEQFF. The chain uses TRBV21-1 and TRBJ2-1; the table's D gene call, TRBD2, was not cross checked with the DNA. TRBV21-1 is given as a pseudogene. This CDR3 region has 17 residues.

The rearrangement links TRBV25-1 to TRBJ2-3, with D possibly matching TRBD2 (6 bases). This CDR3 region has 15 residues. Germline CDR1 reads MGHDK; CDR2 reads SYGVNS. V was clipped by 6 bases and J by 4 bases, with 17 bases between them. The CDR3 sequence: CASRVGGWGADTQYF. The CDR3 coding sequence is TGTGCCAGCAGGGTCGGGGGTTGGGGGGCAGATACGCAGTATTTT.

The count of this clone is one. The V and J genes are TRBV18 and TRBJ1-2; possible D gene TRBD1, 5 bases. The CDR3 runs to 15 residues. The V gene's germline CDR1 is KGHSH and CDR2 LQKENI. Trimming removed 3 bases from V and 3 bases from J, with 14 bases in between. CDR3 coding DNA: TGTGCCAGCTCACCTACATCCGGGACTTACTATGGCTACACCTTC. It encodes CASSPTSGTYYGYTF.

The CDR3, as DNA: TGTGCCAGCAGCGCGGACAGTTCCTATGGCTACACCTTC. It translates to CASSADSSYGYTF. The chain recombines TRBV5-4 with TRBJ1-2; a weak D match, TRBD1 (6 bases). The CDR3 extends over 13 amino acids. Trimming removed 4 bases from V and 4 bases from J, with 11 bases in between. Germline CDR1 reads SGHNT; CDR2 reads YYREEE (reference sequence).